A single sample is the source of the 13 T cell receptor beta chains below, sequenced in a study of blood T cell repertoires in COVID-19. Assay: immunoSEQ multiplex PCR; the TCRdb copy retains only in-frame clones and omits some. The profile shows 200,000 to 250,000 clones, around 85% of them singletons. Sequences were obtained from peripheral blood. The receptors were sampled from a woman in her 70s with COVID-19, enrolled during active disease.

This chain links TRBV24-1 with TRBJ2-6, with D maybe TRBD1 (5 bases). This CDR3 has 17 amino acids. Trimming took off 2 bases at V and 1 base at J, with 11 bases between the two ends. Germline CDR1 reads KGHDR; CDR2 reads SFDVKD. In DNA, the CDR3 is TGTGCCACCAGTGATTCCGCGGACACTTCTGGGGCCAACGTCCTGACTTTC. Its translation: CATSDSADTSGANVLTF.

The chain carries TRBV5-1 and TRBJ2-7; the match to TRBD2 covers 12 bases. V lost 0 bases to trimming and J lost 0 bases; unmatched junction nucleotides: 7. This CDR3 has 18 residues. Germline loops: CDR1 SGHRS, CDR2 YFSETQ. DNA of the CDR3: TGCGCCAGCAGCTTGGGCCGGACTAGCGGGATGAGCTCCTACGAGCAGTACTTC. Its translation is CASSLGRTSGMSSYEQYF.

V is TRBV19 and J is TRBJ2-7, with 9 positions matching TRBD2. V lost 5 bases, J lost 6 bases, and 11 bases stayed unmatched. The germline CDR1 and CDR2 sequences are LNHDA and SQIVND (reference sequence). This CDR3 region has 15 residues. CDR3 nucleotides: TGTGCCAGTAGTTTCCTAGCGGGGAATCTCGGCGAGCAGTACTTC. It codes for CASSFLAGNLGEQYF.

The CDR3 DNA sequence: TGTGCCAGTAGTCCTACCGGAGGGACAGCCAAAGGTCTGTTCTTC. Amino acid sequence: CASSPTGGTAKGLFF. The rearrangement uses TRBV19 and TRBJ2-1; possibly TRBD1 for D (7 bases). This CDR3 has 15 residues. The V and J ends lost 5 bases and 15 bases respectively, with 26 bases between them. Germline-derived CDR1 and CDR2 are LNHDA and SQIVND (reference sequence).

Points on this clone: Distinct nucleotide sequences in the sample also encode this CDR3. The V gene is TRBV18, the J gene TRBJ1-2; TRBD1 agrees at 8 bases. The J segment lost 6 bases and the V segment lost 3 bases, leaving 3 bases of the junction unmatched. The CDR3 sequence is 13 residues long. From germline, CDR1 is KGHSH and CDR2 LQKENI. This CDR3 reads CASSPDRVDGYTF. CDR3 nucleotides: TGTGCCAGCTCACCGGACAGGGTTGATGGCTACACCTTC.

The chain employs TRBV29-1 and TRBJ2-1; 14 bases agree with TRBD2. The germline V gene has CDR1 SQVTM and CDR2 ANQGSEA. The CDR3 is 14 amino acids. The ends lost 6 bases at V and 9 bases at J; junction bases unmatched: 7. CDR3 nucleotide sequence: TGCAGCGTGAGACTAGCGGGAGGGCCGGTTGAGCAGTTCTTC. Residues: CSVRLAGGPVEQFF.

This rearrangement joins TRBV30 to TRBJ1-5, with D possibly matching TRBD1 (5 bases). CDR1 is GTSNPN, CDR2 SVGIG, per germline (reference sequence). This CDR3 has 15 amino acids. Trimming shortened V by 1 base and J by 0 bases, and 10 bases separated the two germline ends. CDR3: CAWSGQINSNQPQHF. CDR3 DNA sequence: TGTGCCTGGAGTGGACAGATAAATAGCAATCAGCCCCAGCATTTT.

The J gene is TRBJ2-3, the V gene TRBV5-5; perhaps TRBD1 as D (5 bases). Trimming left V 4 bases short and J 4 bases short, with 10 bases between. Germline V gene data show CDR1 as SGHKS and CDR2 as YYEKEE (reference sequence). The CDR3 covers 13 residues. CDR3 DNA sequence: TGTGCCAGCAGCCCACAGGTTCCAGATACGCAGTATTTT. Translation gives CASSPQVPDTQYF.

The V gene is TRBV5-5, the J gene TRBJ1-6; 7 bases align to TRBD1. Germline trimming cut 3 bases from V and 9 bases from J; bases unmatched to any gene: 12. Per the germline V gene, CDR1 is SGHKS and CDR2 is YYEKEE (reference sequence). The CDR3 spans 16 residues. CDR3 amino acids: CASSWELTGTSSPLHF. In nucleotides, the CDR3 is TGTGCCAGCAGCTGGGAGTTGACAGGGACTTCTTCACCCCTCCACTTT.

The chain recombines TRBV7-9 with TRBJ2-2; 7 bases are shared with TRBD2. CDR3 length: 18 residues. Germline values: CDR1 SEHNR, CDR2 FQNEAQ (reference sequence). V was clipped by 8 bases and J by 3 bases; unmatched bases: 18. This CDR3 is CASPRGAGASVDTGELFF. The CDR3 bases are TGTGCCAGCCCCCGTGGGGCGGGAGCGAGTGTAGACACCGGGGAGCTGTTTTTT.

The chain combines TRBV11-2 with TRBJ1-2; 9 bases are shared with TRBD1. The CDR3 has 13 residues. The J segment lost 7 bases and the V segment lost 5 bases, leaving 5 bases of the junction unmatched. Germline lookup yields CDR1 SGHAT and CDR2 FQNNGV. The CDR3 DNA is TGTGCCAGCAGCATCGGGACAGGGAGTGGCTACACCTTC. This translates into CASSIGTGSGYTF.

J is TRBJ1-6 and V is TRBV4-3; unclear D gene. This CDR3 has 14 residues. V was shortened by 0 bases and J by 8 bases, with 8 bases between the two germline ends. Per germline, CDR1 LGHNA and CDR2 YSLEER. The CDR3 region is CASSQDLGDSPLHF. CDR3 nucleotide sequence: TGCGCCAGCAGCCAAGATCTCGGGGATTCACCCCTCCACTTT.

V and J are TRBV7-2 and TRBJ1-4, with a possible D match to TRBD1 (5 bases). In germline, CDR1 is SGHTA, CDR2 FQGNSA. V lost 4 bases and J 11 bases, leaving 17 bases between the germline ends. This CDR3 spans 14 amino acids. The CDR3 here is CASSSGSGGPKLFF. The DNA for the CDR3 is TGTGCCAGCAGCTCGGGGTCCGGGGGTCCCAAACTGTTTTTT.